The next 24 T cell receptor beta chains were all read from a single sample in a study of shared clonotypes between healthy human individuals. Sequencing was performed with immunoSEQ multiplex PCR; in TCRdb, only in-frame clones are kept and a portion is missing. This table holds about 2.4 million clones, 80% to 95% found once. Sequencing used naive CD4+ T cells from PBMCs. The sample's subset: CD45RA+ positively selected. The receptors stem from a man younger than 35 in good health. Some clones in this sample may be carry-over from other donors' samples.

This chain links TRBV5-1 with TRBJ2-7; 7 bases align to TRBD1. CDR3 length: 15 residues. The ends lost 5 bases at V and 6 bases at J; junction bases unmatched: 14. Per the germline V gene, CDR1 is SGHRS and CDR2 is YFSETQ. The CDR3 region is CASSPLPRQGTEQYF. CDR3 DNA sequence: TGCGCCAGCAGTCCTCTTCCGAGACAGGGAACCGAGCAGTACTTC.

The V gene is TRBV30, the J gene TRBJ1-5; D is unclear. The CDR3 length is 12 residues. V lost 7 bases to trimming and J lost 6 bases, with 13 bases between them. CDR1 and CDR2 (germline): GTSNPN, SVGIG (reference sequence). CDR3 amino acids: CAFSLSAQPQHF. The DNA for the CDR3 is TGTGCCTTTTCCCTCTCCGCTCAGCCCCAGCATTTT.

CDR3 nucleotide sequence: TGTGCCAGCGGCTACGGGACAGGGGGAGATCAGCCCCAGCATTTT. As protein: CASGYGTGGDQPQHF. The chain couples TRBV18 to TRBJ1-5, with TRBD1 identical over 11 bases. The CDR3 is made up of 15 amino acids. The ends lost 8 bases at V and 5 bases at J; junction bases unmatched: 8. In germline, CDR1 is KGHSH, CDR2 LQKENI.

The V and J genes are TRBV27 and TRBJ2-7; TRBD1 matches at 8 bases. The trim removed 5 bases at V and 2 bases at J, leaving 2 bases unmatched. Looked up from germline, CDR1 is MNHEY and CDR2 is SMNVEV (reference sequence). There are 13 residues in the CDR3. Here the CDR3 reads CASSRGQAYEQYF. The CDR3 region has the DNA TGTGCCAGCAGTAGGGGACAGGCCTACGAGCAGTACTTC.

The chain combines TRBV28 with TRBJ2-7; 9 bases agree with TRBD1. Trimming at V came to 7 bases and at J to 4 bases, leaving 11 bases not matched to a gene. The CDR3 sequence is 15 residues long. Looked up from germline, CDR1 is MDHEN and CDR2 is SYDVKM. This CDR3 reads CASTPTGGIGYEQYF. The CDR3 DNA is TGTGCCAGCACCCCAACAGGGGGCATAGGTTACGAGCAGTACTTC.

The chain employs TRBV28 and TRBJ1-1, with D unresolved. The V end lost 2 bases, the J end lost 10 bases, and 8 bases lay between the germline ends. The germline V gene has CDR1 MDHEN and CDR2 SYDVKM. This CDR3 contains 11 residues. Written as DNA, the CDR3 is TGTGCCAGCAGTTTAGAAGGAGGAGCTTTCTTT. Translation gives CASSLEGGAFF.

The V and J genes are TRBV7-2 and TRBJ1-3; the D is unclear. Germline V CDR1 and CDR2: SGHTA, FQGNSA. V gave up 1 base and J gave up 4 bases, with 14 bases separating them. The CDR3 covers 16 residues. The CDR3: CASSLVWAGGGNTIYF. The DNA for the CDR3 is TGTGCCAGCAGCTTAGTGTGGGCAGGAGGAGGAAACACCATATATTTT.

The genes are TRBV7-6 and TRBJ1-2; D is perhaps TRBD1 (6 bases). The CDR3 loop spans 15 amino acids. The ends were cut back, 2 bases at V and 2 bases at J, with 12 bases in the middle. Germline V gene sequence: CDR1 SGHVS, CDR2 FNYEAQ. The CDR3 bases are TGTGCCAGCAGCTTATCATCAGGGGACAACTATGGCTACACCTTC. It translates to CASSLSSGDNYGYTF.

This clone has just one count. The chain recombines TRBV6-1 with TRBJ1-4; D is unclear. The germline V gene encodes CDR1 MNHNS and CDR2 SASEGT. The CDR3 is made up of 13 amino acids. V was cut by 8 bases and J by 12 bases, with 19 bases left in between. The CDR3: CASQNVIGVQLFF. In DNA form, the CDR3 reads TGTGCCAGCCAGAATGTTATCGGAGTTCAACTGTTTTTT.

The chain links TRBV30 to TRBJ2-3; 8 nucleotides match TRBD2. After removal of 4 bases from V and 4 bases from J, the junction contained 7 bases not matched to a gene. The CDR3 spans 14 residues. The V gene's germline CDR1 is GTSNPN and CDR2 SVGIG (reference sequence). In nucleotides, the CDR3 is TGTGCCTGGATGTCCCCTAGCGGGCCAGATACGCAGTATTTT. Amino acids: CAWMSPSGPDTQYF.

About this clone: At one end, the junction sequence differs from germline, possibly due to a read error. The chain combines TRBV7-2 with TRBJ2-3; possible D gene TRBD2, 7 bases. Germline assignment: CDR1 SGHTA and CDR2 FQGNSA. This CDR3 has 17 residues. In DNA, the CDR3 is TGTGCCAGCAGCTTTTTAGGGCGGGAGTTCCTGACAGGTACGCAGTATTTT. Protein: CASSFLGREFLTGTQYF.

V gene TRBV7-9 combines with J gene TRBJ1-2, with D possibly being TRBD1 (5 bases). CDR3 length: 15 residues. Per germline, CDR1 SEHNR and CDR2 FQNEAQ (reference sequence). With 5 bases removed from V and 2 bases from J, the gap between germline ends came to 15 bases. The CDR3 is CASSPDNGANYGYTF. The DNA of the CDR3 is TGTGCCAGCAGCCCGGACAACGGGGCAAACTATGGCTACACCTTC.

The chain joins TRBV5-6 to TRBJ1-1; perhaps TRBD1 as D (5 bases). V dropped 7 bases and J dropped 7 bases, with 20 bases sitting between them. The CDR3 spans 14 residues. CDR1 and CDR2 (germline): SGHDT, YYEEEE. The CDR3 nucleotides are TGTGCCAGCTGGTCGAGGGACCGGGGAGATGAAGCTTTCTTT. It yields the protein CASWSRDRGDEAFF.

This chain links TRBV20-1 with TRBJ2-1; D remains ambiguous. Trimming took 6 bases from V and 9 from J, leaving 9 bases between them. Per the germline V gene, CDR1 is DFQATT and CDR2 is SNEGSKA (reference sequence). The CDR3 loop spans 10 amino acids. The CDR3 loop reads CSARRTEQFF. CDR3 in DNA: TGCAGTGCACGTCGGACTGAGCAGTTCTTC.

As concerns this clone: Different DNA sequences within this sample yield the same CDR3. This rearrangement joins TRBV7-3 to TRBJ2-1; D perhaps matches TRBD2 (5 bases). The CDR3 has 12 amino acids. Trimming pared 5 bases from V and 7 bases from J, leaving 9 bases between. Germline V lookup: CDR1 SGHTA, CDR2 FQGTGA. Here the CDR3 reads CASSLTNNEQFF. CDR3 DNA: TGTGCCAGCAGCCTGACTAATAATGAGCAGTTCTTC.

A word on this clone: One end of the junction fails to match germline, which may point to a read error. This sequence joins TRBV29-1 and TRBJ1-2; a weak D match, TRBD1 (5 bases). Looked up from germline, CDR1 is SQVTM and CDR2 is ANQGSEA. CDR3 length: 11 residues. The DNA of the CDR3 is TGCAGCGTTTCAACAGGCCCATCGAGCTCCTTC. Translation gives CSVSTGPSSSF.

The V and J genes are TRBV5-1 and TRBJ2-3; 13 nucleotides align to TRBD2. The CDR3 runs to 16 residues. The germline V gene has CDR1 SGHRS and CDR2 YFSETQ. With 3 bases clipped from V and 5 bases from J, the junction kept 6 bases outside the gene matches. CDR3 region: CASSSTSGRAVDTQYF. CDR3 coding DNA: TGCGCCAGCAGCTCAACTAGCGGGAGGGCCGTAGATACGCAGTATTTT.

This clone was observed a handful of times. The chain is built from TRBV30 and TRBJ1-5; D not certain. Germline CDR1 reads GTSNPN; CDR2 reads SVGIG (reference sequence). The ends were cut back, 1 base at V and 3 bases at J, with 10 bases in the middle. The CDR3 length is 14 residues. CDR3 DNA: TGTGCCTGGAGTGATCTTTCTCCCAATCAGCCCCAGCATTTT. Amino acids: CAWSDLSPNQPQHF.

The chain combines TRBV5-1 with TRBJ2-2; D gene unclear. From germline, CDR1 is SGHRS and CDR2 YFSETQ. The length of the CDR3 is 13 residues. V was clipped by 0 bases and J by 8 bases, with 8 bases between them. The CDR3 sequence is CASSLVVPGELFF. CDR3 sequence (DNA): TGCGCCAGCAGCTTGGTTGTACCGGGGGAGCTGTTTTTT.

The CDR3 sequence: CASSSGTSGRGWETQYF. DNA of the CDR3: TGTGCCAGCAGCTCCGGGACTAGCGGGAGGGGTTGGGAGACCCAGTACTTC. V gene TRBV7-8 combines with J gene TRBJ2-5; 16 bases align to TRBD2. The CDR3 spans 17 residues. Germline lookup yields CDR1 SGHVS and CDR2 FQNEAQ. Unmatched junction bases numbered 7, after V lost 4 bases and J lost 5 bases.

The chain carries TRBV5-6 and TRBJ2-7; perhaps TRBD2 as D (5 bases). CDR3 size: 14 residues. V was clipped by 4 bases and J by 3 bases, with 14 bases between them. CDR1 is SGHDT and CDR2 is YYEEEE in the germline V gene. The CDR3 DNA follows: TGTGCCAGCAGCCTGCGCTCAGGAGGCTACGAGCAGTACTTC. Translation: CASSLRSGGYEQYF. Using reference TRBV5-6 and TRBJ2-7 for the parts outside the CDR3, the full variable domain is DAGVTQSPTHLIKTRGQQVTLRCSPKSGHDTVSWYQQALGQGPQFIFQYYEEEERQRGNFPDRFSGHQFPNYSSELNVNALLLGDSALYLCASSLRSGGYEQYFGPGTRLTVT.

The gene calls are TRBV10-3 and TRBJ2-1; weak D call: TRBD1 (6 bases). Trimming stripped 8 bases from V and 11 bases from J, with 19 bases between. This CDR3 has 13 amino acids. Per the germline V gene, CDR1 is ENHRY and CDR2 is SYGVKD. CDR3: CAIGQDPGAKQFF. The CDR3 coding sequence is TGTGCCATCGGGCAGGATCCAGGGGCAAAGCAGTTCTTC.

The chain combines TRBV27 with TRBJ1-1; 7 bases map to TRBD1. The CDR3 runs 15 residues. Germline-derived CDR1 and CDR2 are MNHEY and SMNVEV (reference sequence). V dropped 0 bases and J dropped 2; count of bases not matched to a gene: 3. Here the CDR3 DNA reads TGTGCCAGCAGTTTATCCCACAGGGGTAACACTGAAGCTTTCTTT. Its protein product is CASSLSHRGNTEAFF.

On this clone: An end of the junction differs from the germline gene, which may be a read error. V usage is TRBV7-6 and J usage is TRBJ2-3; D may be TRBD1 (6 bases). The germline V gene has CDR1 SGHVS and CDR2 FNYEAQ. The CDR3 loop spans 12 amino acids. The CDR3 here is CASSPRASRQDF. CDR3 nucleotide sequence: TGTGCCAGCAGCCCACGAGCATCGAGACAGGATTTT.